Listed here are 23 T cell receptor beta chains from one sample, sequenced in a study of shared clonotypes between healthy human individuals. Sequencing used immunoSEQ multiplex PCR; TCRdb keeps in-frame clones, though not all of them. The sample records approximately 500,000 clones, around 80% being singletons. Sequenced material: PBMCs. The receptors shown here come from a middle-aged woman in good health. Some clones in this sample may be carry-over from other donors' samples.

CDR3 sequence (DNA): TGTGCCAGCAGAAGTGTGGGGGGAAGACAGCCCCAGCATTTT. It encodes CASRSVGGRQPQHF. The chain uses TRBV6-1 and TRBJ1-5, with D possibly being TRBD1 (5 bases). CDR1 and CDR2 (germline): MNHNS, SASEGT. With 6 bases removed from V and 7 bases from J, the gap between germline ends came to 16 bases. The CDR3 is 14 amino acids.

This chain connects TRBV6-6 to TRBJ2-3; D gene unclear. The ends were cut back, 6 bases at V and 1 base at J, with 14 bases in the middle. The CDR3 loop spans 15 amino acids. CDR1 and CDR2 from the germline V gene are MNHNY and SVGAGI (reference sequence). The CDR3 DNA reads TGTGCCAGCAGAGTGATCCCTCCGGGCACAGATACGCAGTATTTT. Protein sequence: CASRVIPPGTDTQYF.

The chain recombines TRBV18 with TRBJ2-7, with 7 bases aligning to TRBD1. In germline, CDR1 is KGHSH, CDR2 LQKENI. The CDR3 has 14 residues. V was clipped by 2 bases and J by 5 bases; unmatched bases: 6. The CDR3 nucleotides are TGTGCCAGCTCACCAACGACAGGGTCGGACGAGCAGTACTTC. Translated: CASSPTTGSDEQYF.

This clone was recorded many times. The same CDR3 also results from other DNA sequences found in this sample. The V and J genes are TRBV28 and TRBJ2-7; 9 bases agree with TRBD1. Germline trimming cut 7 bases from V and 1 base from J; bases unmatched to any gene: 17. Germline V gene lookup returns CDR1 MDHEN and CDR2 SYDVKM. The CDR3 sequence is 18 residues long. CDR3 sequence (DNA): TGTGCCAGCACCACCACGGGGGCCGGGACAGGGTCGTCCTACGAGCAGTACTTC. Translating it yields CASTTTGAGTGSSYEQYF.

The chain carries TRBV7-3 and TRBJ1-1, with TRBD1 as a possible D gene (5 bases). The CDR3 is made up of 13 amino acids. Trimming removed 4 bases at V and 4 bases at J, with 10 bases between. Germline V gene sequence: CDR1 SGHTA, CDR2 FQGTGA. The CDR3 DNA is TGTGCCAGCAGCTCGGGACTGATCACTGAAGCTTTCTTT. It specifies CASSSGLITEAFF.

The chain links TRBV27 to TRBJ1-5; maybe TRBD1 (5 bases). V was clipped by 4 bases and J by 5 bases, with 9 bases between them. Germline values: CDR1 MNHEY, CDR2 SMNVEV (reference sequence). CDR3 size: 13 residues. The CDR3 region is CASSWARDQPQHF. Written as DNA, the CDR3 is TGTGCCAGCAGTTGGGCCAGGGATCAGCCCCAGCATTTT.

The chain carries TRBV4-2 and TRBJ2-7, with 8 bases matching TRBD2. The length of the CDR3 is 15 residues. Looked up from germline, CDR1 is LGHNA and CDR2 is YNFKEQ. V shed 5 bases, J shed 3 bases, and the junction held 9 bases outside the gene matches. The CDR3 protein is CASSRGAGGLYEQYF. The CDR3 nucleotides read TGTGCCAGCAGCAGAGGGGCGGGGGGACTCTACGAGCAGTACTTC.

CDR3 DNA sequence: TGCAGCGTTCAATGGGACAGGGGCTACAATGAGCAGTTCTTC. Protein product: CSVQWDRGYNEQFF. V usage is TRBV29-1 and J usage is TRBJ2-1, with 10 nucleotides matching TRBD1. The trim removed 5 bases at V and 3 bases at J, leaving 4 bases unmatched. Germline CDR1 SQVTM, CDR2 ANQGSEA. This CDR3 spans 14 amino acids.

The chain has TRBV19 and TRBJ2-2; the D is unclear. V was shortened by 6 bases and J by 4 bases, with 15 bases between the two germline ends. Germline V gene lookup returns CDR1 LNHDA and CDR2 SQIVND (reference sequence). The CDR3 contains 15 residues. Here the CDR3 reads CASRPDSPGTGELFF. CDR3 coding DNA: TGTGCCAGTAGGCCAGACTCTCCGGGCACCGGGGAGCTGTTTTTT.

The chain links TRBV7-9 to TRBJ1-3; tentative D call: TRBD1 (6 bases). Germline assignment: CDR1 SEHNR and CDR2 FQNEAQ (reference sequence). CDR3 length: 19 residues. The V and J ends lost 5 bases and 0 bases respectively, with 23 bases between them. This chain's CDR3 is CASSPEVGQRDLSGNTIYF. Written as DNA, the CDR3 is TGTGCCAGCAGCCCCGAGGTCGGACAGAGGGACCTCTCTGGAAACACCATATATTTT.

This clone was seen a few times. The chain couples TRBV6-6 to TRBJ2-7; the D is unclear. The CDR3 is made up of 13 amino acids. Germline CDR1 MNHNY, CDR2 SVGAGI (reference sequence). The germline V and J ends were trimmed by 3 bases and 2 bases, with 8 bases remaining between them. The CDR3 DNA follows: TGTGCCAGCAGTTATACGGCGACCTACGAGCAGTACTTC. Translation: CASSYTATYEQYF.

The chain uses TRBV28 and TRBJ1-3; the D is unclear. The ends were cut back, 0 bases at V and 3 bases at J, with 3 bases in the middle. The CDR3 length is 13 residues. Germline V CDR1 and CDR2: MDHEN, SYDVKM. CDR3 amino acids: CASSLWGGNTIYF. The DNA for the CDR3 is TGTGCCAGCAGTTTATGGGGTGGAAACACCATATATTTT.

V and J are TRBV21-1 and TRBJ2-7; the table gives TRBD1 as D, unverified against the DNA. TRBV21-1 counts as a pseudogene. The CDR3 consists of 14 residues. CDR3 region: CASSRTEVSYEQYF. Here the CDR3 DNA reads TGTGCCAGCAGCAGGACAGAAGTATCCTACGAGCAGTACTTC.

This chain connects TRBV6-1 to TRBJ2-5, with TRBD1 matching 9 bases. The germline V gene encodes CDR1 MNHNS and CDR2 SASEGT. The junction had 7 bases not matched to a gene; V was cut back by 6 bases and J by 5 bases. CDR3 length equals 14 residues. For the CDR3, the DNA is TGTGCCAGCAGAAGGACAGGGGCGGGGGAGACCCAGTACTTC. Its protein is CASRRTGAGETQYF.

The CDR3 loop reads CASSAAESYGYTF. The DNA for the CDR3 is TGTGCCAGCAGTGCGGCAGAAAGCTATGGCTACACCTTC. The V gene is TRBV6-1, the J gene TRBJ1-2; D unresolved. The germline CDR1 and CDR2 sequences are MNHNS and SASEGT. This CDR3 has 13 residues. Trimming pared 4 bases from V and 4 bases from J, leaving 10 bases between.

The CDR3 DNA reads TGTGCCTGGAGTGTACAAGCGGATCCTGGGGAGGAGCAGTACTTC. Residues: CAWSVQADPGEEQYF. V and J are TRBV30 and TRBJ2-7, with D possibly matching TRBD2 (5 bases). Germline V gives CDR1 GTSNPN, CDR2 SVGIG (reference sequence). This CDR3 is built from 15 residues. With 0 bases removed from V and 7 bases from J, the gap between germline ends came to 19 bases.

The chain couples TRBV11-2 to TRBJ2-3, with D tentatively TRBD2 (7 bases). The CDR3 length is 13 residues. V lost 8 bases and J lost 5, with 14 bases in between. Per the germline V gene, CDR1 is SGHAT and CDR2 is FQNNGV. CDR3 residues: CASWLGGRDTQYF. CDR3 in DNA: TGTGCCAGCTGGCTGGGGGGGCGAGATACGCAGTATTTT.

CDR3 in DNA: TGTGCCAGCTCACCCGACCAGAGCTCTGGAAACACCATATATTTT. Its translation is CASSPDQSSGNTIYF. The V gene is TRBV18, the J gene TRBJ1-3; no clear D. CDR1 and CDR2 from the germline V gene are KGHSH and LQKENI. The CDR3 sequence is 15 residues long. V was clipped by 3 bases and J by 0 bases, with 9 bases between them.

The chain joins TRBV14 to TRBJ2-2; TRBD1 agrees at 10 bases. The V gene's germline CDR1 is SGHDN and CDR2 FVKESK. The V and J ends lost 4 bases and 7 bases, in that order; junction bases with no gene match: 12. The CDR3 has 17 amino acids. Here the CDR3 reads CASSPGGQGVLGGELFF. The CDR3 DNA is TGTGCCAGCAGCCCTGGCGGACAGGGGGTATTGGGCGGGGAGCTGTTTTTT.

The chain combines TRBV6-6 with TRBJ2-1, with a possible D match to TRBD2 (5 bases). Germline CDR1 is MNHNY and CDR2 is SVGAGI (reference sequence). The CDR3 covers 16 residues. Deletions cut 2 bases from V and 1 base from J, with 12 bases between. This chain's CDR3 is CASSYPGSGSYNEQFF. CDR3 in DNA: TGTGCCAGCAGTTACCCGGGGTCGGGATCCTACAATGAGCAGTTCTTC.

V gene TRBV6-1 combines with J gene TRBJ1-1, with TRBD1 identical over 8 bases. The CDR3 sequence is 14 residues long. Trimming cost V 4 bases and J 5 bases; bases outside gene matches: 6. Germline V gene lookup returns CDR1 MNHNS and CDR2 SASEGT. CDR3 amino acids: CASSGTGGLTEAFF. The CDR3, as DNA: TGTGCCAGCAGTGGAACAGGGGGTTTAACTGAAGCTTTCTTT.

The rearrangement joins TRBV4-3 to TRBJ2-3, with 9 bases fitting TRBD2. From germline, CDR1 is LGHNA and CDR2 YSLEER. The CDR3 spans 15 residues. V lost 1 base and J lost 2; bases outside the gene matches: 1. The CDR3 region is CASSQVAGATDTQYF. CDR3 coding DNA: TGCGCCAGCAGCCAAGTAGCGGGAGCCACAGATACGCAGTATTTT.

The chain combines TRBV7-9 with TRBJ2-7; D perhaps matches TRBD2 (6 bases). The germline CDR1 and CDR2 sequences are SEHNR and FQNEAQ (reference sequence). The CDR3 loop spans 12 amino acids. The V and J ends lost 5 bases and 6 bases respectively, with 11 bases between them. The CDR3 nucleotides are TGTGCCAGCAGCCGCGGGGACGGCGAGCAGTACTTC. It specifies CASSRGDGEQYF.